Below are 9 T cell receptor beta chains sequenced from a single sample in a study of blood T cell repertoires in COVID-19. Using immunoSEQ multiplex PCR, the repertoire was profiled, and TCRdb retains in-frame clones only, with some absent. The sample contains more than 150,000 clones, approximately 83% of which appear only once. Sequenced: PBMCs or T cells enriched from blood (not recorded which). Receptor source: a woman aged 60 to 75 who had recovered from COVID-19.

V and J are TRBV19 and TRBJ1-2; the match to TRBD1 covers 8 bases. CDR3 length: 13 amino acids. J lost 3 bases, V lost 11 bases, and 8 bases had no gene match. Germline values: CDR1 LNHDA, CDR2 SQIVND (reference sequence). DNA of the CDR3: TGTGCCGCCTCGGACAGGGCTGACTATGGCTACACCTTC. It codes for CAASDRADYGYTF. The full variable domain, its missing parts supplied by reference TRBV19 and TRBJ1-2, is DGGITQSPKYLFRKEGQNVTLSCEQNLNHDAMYWYRQDPGQGLRLIYYSQIVNDFQKGDIAEGYSVSREKKESFPLTVTSAQKNPTAFYLCAASDRADYGYTFGSGTRLTVV.

J is TRBJ2-1 and V is TRBV20-1; tentative D call: TRBD2 (5 bases). V lost 3 bases, J lost 3 bases, and 15 bases lay in between. CDR1 and CDR2 (germline): DFQATT, SNEGSKA (reference sequence). The CDR3 contains 15 residues. The CDR3 region has the DNA TGCAGTGCTAGTCTCCCGGCTCGGGACTACAATGAGCAGTTCTTC. Amino acid sequence: CSASLPARDYNEQFF.

The rearrangement links TRBV30 to TRBJ1-6, with TRBD1 as a possible D gene (5 bases). This CDR3 spans 14 amino acids. Deletions cut 4 bases from V and 8 bases from J, with 15 bases between. Germline V gene data show CDR1 as GTSNPN and CDR2 as SVGIG (reference sequence). CDR3 bases: TGTGCCTGGAAGGGGACTTCCACTTATTCACCCCTCCACTTT. Protein: CAWKGTSTYSPLHF.

The CDR3 sequence: CASSSPSLGEQFF. The DNA of the CDR3 is TGCGCCAGCAGCTCTCCTAGCCTAGGAGAGCAGTTCTTC. V usage is TRBV5-1 and J usage is TRBJ2-1, with D perhaps matching TRBD2 (5 bases). Germline V gives CDR1 SGHRS, CDR2 YFSETQ. Trimming removed 3 bases from V and 10 bases from J, with 14 bases in between. The CDR3 is 13 residues long.

The chain employs TRBV5-1 and TRBJ2-6; 7 bases match TRBD1. The length of the CDR3 is 14 residues. The junction had 11 bases not matched to a gene; V was cut back by 4 bases and J by 13 bases. CDR1 is SGHRS and CDR2 is YFSETQ in the germline V gene. The CDR3, as DNA: TGCGCCAGCAGCCCACCGAGTGGGACAGCTGTCCTGACTTTC. This codes for CASSPPSGTAVLTF. Full variable domain (remainder filled in from reference TRBV5-1 and TRBJ2-6): KAGVTQTPRYLIKTRGQQVTLSCSPISGHRSVSWYQQTPGQGLQFLFEYFSETQRNKGNFPGRFSGRQFSNSRSEMNVSTLELGDSALYLCASSPPSGTAVLTFGAGSRLTVL.

This clone was observed a few times. J is TRBJ1-3 and V is TRBV2, with TRBD1 identical over 9 bases. Trimming removed 8 bases from V and 0 bases from J; junction bases left unmatched: 8. Germline CDR1 and CDR2: SNHLY and FYNNEI. The CDR3 runs to 16 residues. CDR3: CASGPGQGPSGNTIYF. The CDR3, as DNA: TGTGCCAGCGGCCCGGGACAGGGTCCCTCTGGAAACACCATATATTTT.

This clone was found once. V is TRBV4-2 and J is TRBJ2-6, with 8 bases matching TRBD1. The germline gives CDR1 LGHNA, CDR2 YNFKEQ. The J segment lost 2 bases and the V segment lost 1 base, leaving 4 bases of the junction unmatched. The CDR3 has 17 residues. CDR3 sequence (DNA): TGTGCCAGCAGCCAAGCCCCGACAGGGGCTGGGGCCAACGTCCTGACTTTC. Translating gives CASSQAPTGAGANVLTF.

The V and J genes are TRBV28 and TRBJ2-7; TRBD2 agrees at 13 bases. CDR3 length equals 14 residues. Trimming took 8 bases from V and 1 from J; bases not matched to a gene: 2. Germline lookup yields CDR1 MDHEN and CDR2 SYDVKM. CDR3 bases: TGTGCCAGCCAGGGACTAGCGGGGTCCTACGAGCAGTACTTC. This codes for CASQGLAGSYEQYF.

The chain is built from TRBV4-2 and TRBJ2-1; TRBD2 matches at 8 bases. This CDR3 is 13 amino acids long. Trimming removed 3 bases from V and 10 bases from J; junction bases left unmatched: 5. The germline V gene has CDR1 LGHNA and CDR2 YNFKEQ. The CDR3 region has the DNA TGTGCCAGCAGCCAGGCAGCGGGGGTCGAGCAGTTCTTC. It is translated as CASSQAAGVEQFF.